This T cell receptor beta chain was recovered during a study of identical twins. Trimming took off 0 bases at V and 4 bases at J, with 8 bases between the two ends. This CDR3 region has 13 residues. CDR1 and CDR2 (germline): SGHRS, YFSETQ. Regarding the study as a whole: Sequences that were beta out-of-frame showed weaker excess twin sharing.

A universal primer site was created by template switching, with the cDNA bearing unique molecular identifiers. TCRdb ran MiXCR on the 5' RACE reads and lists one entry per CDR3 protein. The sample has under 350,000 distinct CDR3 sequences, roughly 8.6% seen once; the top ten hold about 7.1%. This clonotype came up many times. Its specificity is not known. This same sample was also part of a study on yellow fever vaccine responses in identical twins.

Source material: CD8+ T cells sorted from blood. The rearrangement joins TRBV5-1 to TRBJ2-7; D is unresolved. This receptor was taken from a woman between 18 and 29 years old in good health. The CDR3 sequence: CASSLGPEYEQYF. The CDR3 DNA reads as TGCGCCAGCAGCTTGGGACCCGAGTACGAGCAGTACTTC.